Sequencing of this TCR beta chain was carried out in a study of OX40 agonist ivuxolimab in advanced cancers. Germline-derived CDR1 and CDR2 are SEHNR and FQNEAQ (reference sequence). CDR3 length: 17 residues. The V end lost 4 bases, the J end lost 5 bases, and 23 bases lay between the germline ends. Data came from immunoSEQ multiplex PCR; TCRdb stores just in-frame clones and leaves some out. The sample includes about 19,000 clones, roughly 87% seen only once; the top ten take 45% to 50%. Of note for this clone: Its antigen is still unknown.

Study-level findings and limits: On average, CD8+ T cells showed a greater number of expanded clones than CD4+. Among the nonresponders, some also had low normalized T-cell clonal expansion.

The chain combines TRBV7-9 with TRBJ1-1; D perhaps matches TRBD1 (5 bases). The sample was CD4+ or CD8+ T cells sorted from blood, taken in a trial of the OX40 agonist ivuxolimab. The clonotype comes from an adult with an advanced solid tumor such as melanoma, head and neck, liver or kidney cancer. CDR3 protein: CASSSPGLMVVGTEAFF. CDR3 sequence (DNA): TGTGCCAGCAGCTCACCGGGACTCATGGTTGTTGGGACTGAAGCTTTCTTT.